These T cell receptor beta chains were read from a single sample in a study of T cells after yellow fever vaccination. TCRdb re-called the 5' RACE reads through MiXCR, storing one row per CDR3 protein. The table lists 200,000 to 300,000 distinct CDR3 sequences, roughly 6.8% of them singletons, with around 1.1% in the top ten. This sample comprised CD4+ T cells sorted from PBMCs, obtained on the day of the yellow fever booster vaccination. Receptor source: a man aged 30 to 39 who received the YFV17D yellow fever vaccine. Each CDR3 is given with its conserved first and last residue. D genes are given only for firm matches. Where a row states a size, it is once, few, many or the class of an expanded clone; other rows omit it.

V: TRBV19
J: TRBJ2-1
D: TRBD2
size: NA
CDR3: CASSRGSGGDNEQFF
DNA: TGTGCCAGTAGTAGAGGGAGCGGGGGTGACAATGAGCAGTTCTTC

V: TRBV18
J: TRBJ2-7
D: NA
size: many
CDR3: CASSPSLYEQYF
DNA: TGTGCCAGCTCACCTTCCCTCTACGAGCAGTACTTC

V: TRBV10-3
J: TRBJ2-1
D: TRBD2
size: many
CDR3: CATETSGSVGHEQFF
DNA: TGTGCCACTGAGACTAGCGGGAGTGTTGGCCATGAGCAGTTCTTC

V: TRBV12-3/TRBV12-4
J: TRBJ1-5
D: NA
size: few
CDR3: CASSPGSYSNQPQHF
DNA: TGTGCCAGCAGCCCTGGCAGTTATAGCAATCAGCCCCAGCATTTT

V: TRBV20-1
J: TRBJ2-1
D: TRBD1
size: NA
CDR3: CSAPRVPGGNEQFF
DNA: TGCAGTGCCCCTAGGGTCCCAGGGGGTAATGAGCAGTTCTTC

V: TRBV6-2/TRBV6-3
J: TRBJ2-7
D: TRBD1
size: NA
CDR3: CASSNTGTGPSYEQYF
DNA: TGTGCCAGCAGTAATACTGGGACAGGGCCTTCCTACGAGCAGTACTTC

V: TRBV7-9
J: TRBJ2-4
D: NA
size: NA
CDR3: CASSLEGPGRIQYF
DNA: TGTGCCAGCAGCTTGGAAGGACCAGGGAGAATTCAGTACTTC

V: TRBV7-3
J: TRBJ2-1
D: TRBD2
size: NA
CDR3: CASSFPGTSGRRSEQFF
DNA: TGTGCCAGCAGCTTCCCCGGGACTAGCGGGAGACGAAGTGAGCAGTTCTTC

V: TRBV20-1
J: TRBJ2-7
D: TRBD2
size: NA
CDR3: CSTTRSGRWDEQYF
DNA: TGCAGTACAACCCGTAGCGGGAGATGGGACGAGCAGTACTTC

V: TRBV7-2
J: TRBJ2-7
D: NA
size: many
CDR3: CASSPRQGGSYEQYF
DNA: TGTGCCAGCAGCCCGCGACAGGGAGGGTCCTACGAGCAGTACTTC

V: TRBV12-3/TRBV12-4
J: TRBJ1-6
D: NA
size: NA
CDR3: CASIFGSRDSPLHF
DNA: TGTGCCAGCATTTTCGGTTCTCGCGATTCACCCCTCCACTTT

V: TRBV20-1
J: TRBJ2-5
D: TRBD2
size: few
CDR3: CSATAGVRQETQYF
DNA: TGCAGTGCAACCGCGGGAGTCCGGCAAGAGACCCAGTACTTC